Following are 10 T cell receptor beta chains from one sample sequenced in a study of CD4 T cells in relation to SARS-CoV-2 and coronaviruses. Which antigens these TCRs recognize remains unknown. Profiled with immunoSEQ multiplex PCR; TCRdb holds only in-frame clones, not every one. The repertoire consists of tens of thousands of clones, with 82% occurring once and the leading ten covering 1.4% to 1.5%. Sequencing was carried out using naive CD4+ T cells from PBMCs, cultured in vitro. Subset of the sample: naive CD4+ T cells isolated by negative enrichment. Receptors originate from an adult with COVID-19.

The chain carries TRBV7-2 and TRBJ2-1, with a possible D match to TRBD1 (7 bases). The V end was cut by 4 bases, the J end by 7 bases, with 14 bases between. This CDR3 spans 14 amino acids. Per the germline V gene, CDR1 is SGHTA and CDR2 is FQGNSA. CDR3 bases: TGTGCCAGCAGCTCTCCAGGGGGGAGAAATGAGCAGTTCTTC. As protein: CASSSPGGRNEQFF. Using reference TRBV7-2 and TRBJ2-1 for the parts outside the CDR3, the full variable domain is GAGVSQSPSNKVTEKGKDVELRCDPISGHTALYWYRQSLGQGLEFLIYFQGNSAPDKSGLPSDRFSAERTGGSVSTLTIQRTQQEDSAVYLCASSSPGGRNEQFFGPGTRLTVL.

This chain links TRBV3-1 (or the pseudogene TRBV3-2) with TRBJ2-7, with 8 nucleotides matching TRBD1. Germline V gives CDR1 LGHDT, CDR2 YNNKEL (reference sequence). Trimming removed 5 bases from V and 8 bases from J; junction bases left unmatched: 17. This CDR3 region has 16 residues. CDR3 sequence: CASSSGQGTGVIQQYF. The CDR3, as DNA: TGTGCCAGCAGCTCCGGACAGGGAACGGGGGTAATACAGCAGTACTTC.

The V and J genes are TRBV2 and TRBJ1-1; a possible D gene is TRBD1 (5 bases). Trimming removed 4 bases at V and 6 bases at J, with 12 bases between. CDR1 SNHLY and CDR2 FYNNEI come from the germline V gene. The CDR3 runs 13 residues. DNA of the CDR3: TGTGCCAGCAGTGTGACAGAGGGAGCTGAAGCTTTCTTT. Translating gives CASSVTEGAEAFF.

The table lists this clone with a count of one. V and J are TRBV30 and TRBJ1-3; 9 nucleotides match TRBD1. Trimming cost V 3 bases and J 2 bases; bases outside gene matches: 14. This CDR3 has 18 residues. The germline V gene has CDR1 GTSNPN and CDR2 SVGIG (reference sequence). As DNA, the CDR3 is TGTGCCTGGAGGATTAATCATGGACAGGGGAAAGCTGGAAACACCATATATTTT. Amino acids: CAWRINHGQGKAGNTIYF.

J is TRBJ1-5 and V is TRBV19; 10 bases are a match to TRBD1. CDR3 size: 15 residues. The V segment lost 5 bases and the J segment 7 bases; nucleotides outside the gene matches: 8. Germline assignment: CDR1 LNHDA and CDR2 SQIVND (reference sequence). The CDR3 DNA reads as TGTGCCAGTAGTTTGACAGGGGGCTGGGGGCAGCCCCAGCATTTT. Translation: CASSLTGGWGQPQHF.

The chain carries TRBV12-3 or TRBV12-4 and TRBJ2-7; 12 nucleotides match TRBD2. This CDR3 comprises 13 residues. The ends lost 8 bases at V and 2 bases at J; junction bases unmatched: 1. The CDR3 region is CASRTSGAYEQYF. CDR3 DNA: TGTGCCAGCCGGACTAGCGGGGCCTACGAGCAGTACTTC.

The chain joins TRBV24-1 to TRBJ2-3; perhaps D is TRBD1 or TRBD2 (5 bases each). Trimming pared 8 bases from V and 4 bases from J, leaving 15 bases between. This CDR3 contains 14 residues. The germline V gene encodes CDR1 KGHDR and CDR2 SFDVKD. The CDR3 spells CATTGAGSSDTQYF. In DNA form, the CDR3 reads TGTGCCACCACCGGGGCAGGGAGCTCAGATACGCAGTATTTT.

V is TRBV9 and J is TRBJ2-1; 8 nucleotides line up with TRBD2. The CDR3 is 16 residues long. The J segment lost 4 bases and the V segment lost 3 bases, leaving 9 bases of the junction unmatched. CDR1 is SGDLS, CDR2 YYNGEE, per germline. Here the CDR3 reads CASSAQSGRLYNEQFF. DNA of the CDR3: TGTGCCAGCAGCGCTCAAAGCGGGAGATTATACAATGAGCAGTTCTTC.

The chain uses TRBV2 and TRBJ2-3, with TRBD2 matching over 11 bases. The V segment lost 4 bases and the J segment 4 bases; nucleotides outside the gene matches: 4. The CDR3 runs 15 residues. Per germline, CDR1 SNHLY and CDR2 FYNNEI. The CDR3: CASSGASGRPDTQYF. The CDR3 nucleotides read TGTGCCAGCAGTGGGGCTAGCGGGAGGCCAGATACGCAGTATTTT.

The chain employs TRBV19 and TRBJ2-1; D is unclear. Trimming removed 10 bases from V and 3 bases from J, with 22 bases in between. This CDR3 has 16 amino acids. From germline, CDR1 is LNHDA and CDR2 SQIVND (reference sequence). The CDR3 DNA reads TGTGCCACCTCCCGAATCCGGGCAGACTTCTACAATGAGCAGTTCTTC. Its protein is CATSRIRADFYNEQFF.